This T cell receptor (beta chain) was sequenced during a study of cytomegalovirus exposure and HLA in healthy donors. The PCR was carried out with 60 Vbeta primers and 13 Jbeta primers. Study processing details: There were about 80 million unique TCR beta chains by a later count, and 10 million to 12 million of them were shared. Measured with immunoSEQ multiplex PCR; TCRdb has only the in-frame clones, and not every one. The V and J calls and clone size come from that table; D and trimming were worked out from the DNA. Among 100,000 to 150,000 clones listed, roughly three quarters were seen once. J was trimmed by 9 bases and V by 2 bases; bases with no gene match: 4. The CDR3 extends over 13 amino acids. CDR1 MNHNS and CDR2 SASEGT come from the germline V gene. General study points: Across HLA loci, a later analysis found differing TCR association rates, with DRB1 most and HLA-C fewest.

A remark on this clone: Its specificity is not known.

The source of this sequence is a woman in her thirties in good health and CMV-seronegative. Specimen: PBMCs. This sequence joins TRBV6-1 and TRBJ2-1, with 7 bases identical to TRBD2. CDR3 amino acids: CASSEYERGEQFF. In DNA, the CDR3 is TGTGCCAGCAGTGAATACGAGCGGGGTGAGCAGTTCTTC.